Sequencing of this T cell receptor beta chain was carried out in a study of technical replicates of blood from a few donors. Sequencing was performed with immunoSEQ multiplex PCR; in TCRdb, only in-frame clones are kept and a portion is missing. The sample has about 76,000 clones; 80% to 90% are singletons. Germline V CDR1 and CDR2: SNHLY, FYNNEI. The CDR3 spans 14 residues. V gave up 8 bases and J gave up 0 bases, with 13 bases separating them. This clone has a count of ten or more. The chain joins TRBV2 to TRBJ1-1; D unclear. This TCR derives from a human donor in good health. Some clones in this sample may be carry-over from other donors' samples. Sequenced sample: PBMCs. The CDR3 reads CASRRLQMNTEAFF. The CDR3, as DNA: TGTGCCAGCCGCAGATTACAAATGAACACTGAAGCTTTCTTT.